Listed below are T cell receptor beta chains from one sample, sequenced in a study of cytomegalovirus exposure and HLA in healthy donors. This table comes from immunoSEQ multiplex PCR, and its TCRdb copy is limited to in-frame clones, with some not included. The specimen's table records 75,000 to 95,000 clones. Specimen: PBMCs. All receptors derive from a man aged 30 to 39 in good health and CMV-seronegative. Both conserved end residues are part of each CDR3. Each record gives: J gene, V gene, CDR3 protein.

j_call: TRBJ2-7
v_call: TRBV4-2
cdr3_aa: CASSPRDGGYEQYF

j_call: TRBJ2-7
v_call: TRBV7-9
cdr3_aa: CASSSLVGQVAPLGQYF

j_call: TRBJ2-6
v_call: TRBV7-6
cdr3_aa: CASSLVRGGSGANVLTF

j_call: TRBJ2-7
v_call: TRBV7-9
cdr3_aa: CATLGDDPGAHEQYF

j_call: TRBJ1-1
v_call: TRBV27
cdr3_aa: CASSYRRNTEAFF

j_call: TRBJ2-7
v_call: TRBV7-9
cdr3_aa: CASSIGGSSYEQYF

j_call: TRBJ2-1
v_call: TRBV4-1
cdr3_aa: CASSRGTSGISYEQFF

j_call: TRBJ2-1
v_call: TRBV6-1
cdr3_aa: CASSDGSGYNEQFF

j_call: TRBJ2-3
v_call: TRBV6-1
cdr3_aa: CASSATSGRFLAQYF

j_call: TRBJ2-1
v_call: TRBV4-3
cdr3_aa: CASSHDRGEYNEQFF

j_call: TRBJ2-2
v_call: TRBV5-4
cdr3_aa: CASSLSSPGGLRNTGELFF

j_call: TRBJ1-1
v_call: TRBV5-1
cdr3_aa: CASSIDRNRANTEAFF

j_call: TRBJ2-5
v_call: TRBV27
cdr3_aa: CASSFALGYQETQYF

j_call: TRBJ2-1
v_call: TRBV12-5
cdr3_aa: CASGLVVTADYNEQFF

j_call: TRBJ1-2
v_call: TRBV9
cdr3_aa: CASSLLGTGYGYTF

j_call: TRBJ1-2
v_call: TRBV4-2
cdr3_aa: CASSQDLMLPVYGYTF